Included here is one T cell receptor beta chain sequence, with context. Its antigen is not identified. TCRdb re-called the 5' RACE reads with MiXCR, one entry per CDR3 protein. The sample includes fewer than 650,000 distinct CDR3 sequences, 15% to 20% seen only once; the top ten take about 8.1%. There are 13 residues in the CDR3. V was shortened by 2 bases and J by 7 bases, with 11 bases between the two germline ends. Germline CDR1 is GTSNPN and CDR2 is SVGIG (reference sequence). This sample was included in a study of T-cell memory formation after mild COVID-19. Overall study: TCR clusters showed largely donor specificity. The study, taken as a whole, reports: Clones that got smaller from day 15 to 85 had even CD4/CD8, while clones growing later tipped toward CD4+. Some SARS-CoV-2-responding clones were already detected in memory before infection.

This rearrangement joins TRBV30 to TRBJ1-4, with D possibly being TRBD1 (6 bases). Input material: PBMCs or a T cell subset sorted from them (not recorded which). The sequence came from an adult woman who had mild COVID-19 (a few samples of this study predate the infection). Cell type and time point are not known. CDR3: CAWSTTGPEKLFF. The DNA of the CDR3 is TGTGCCTGGAGTACTACAGGGCCTGAAAAACTGTTTTTT.